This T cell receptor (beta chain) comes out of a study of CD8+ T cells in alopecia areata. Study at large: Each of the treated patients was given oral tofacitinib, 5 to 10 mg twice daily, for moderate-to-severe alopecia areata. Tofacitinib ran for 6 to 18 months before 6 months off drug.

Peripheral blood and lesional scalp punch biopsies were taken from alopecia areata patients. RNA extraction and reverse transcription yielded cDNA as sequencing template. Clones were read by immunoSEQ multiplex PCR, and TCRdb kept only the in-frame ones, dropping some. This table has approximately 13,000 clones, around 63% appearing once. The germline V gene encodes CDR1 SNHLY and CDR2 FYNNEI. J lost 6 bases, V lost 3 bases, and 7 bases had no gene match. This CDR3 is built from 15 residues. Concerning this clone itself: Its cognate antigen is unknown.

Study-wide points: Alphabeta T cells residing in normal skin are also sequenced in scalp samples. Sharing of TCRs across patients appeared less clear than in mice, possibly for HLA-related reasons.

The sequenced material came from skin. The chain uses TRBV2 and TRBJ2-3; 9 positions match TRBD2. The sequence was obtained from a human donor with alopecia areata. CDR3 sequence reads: CASSEGGGAADTQYF. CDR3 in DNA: TGTGCCAGCAGTGAGGGCGGGGGGGCCGCGGATACGCAGTATTTT.